This T cell receptor (beta chain) came from a study of T cells in women clearing cervical HPV infection. For the study at large: Women with histologically confirmed HPV16-related CIN3 or worse, 2 with invasive cancer, served as cases. HLA type could not be excluded as a confounder. Controls were women whose single incident HPV16 infection cleared within 12 months without precancer or cancer.

TCRdb's copy holds only in-frame clones and misses some; the assay was immunoSEQ multiplex PCR. Its listing shows 20,000 to 25,000 clones. Sequenced input: blood buffy coat. The sequence was obtained from a woman aged 18-70 years with a cervical HPV16 infection that either progressed to CIN3+ or cleared (not recorded which).

This CDR3 is CASSLEGQMNTEAFF. The part of the CDR3 DNA that was read is TGTGCCAGCAGCCTGGAGGGACAGATGAACACTGAA. The gene calls are TRBV13 and TRBJ1-1; the match to TRBD1 covers 7 bases. The read ends 3 residues shy of where the CDR3 ends; the end is completed using the germline J gene. The CDR3 length is 15 residues. Germline V gene data show CDR1 as PRHDT and CDR2 as FYEKMQ (reference sequence). Trimming took 5 bases from V and 0 from J; bases not matched to a gene: 6.